This TCR beta chain was captured in a study of CD8+ T cells in alopecia areata. In the study overall: Tofacitinib was taken orally by treated patients, and the dose was 5 to 10 mg twice daily.

RNA extraction and reverse transcription yielded cDNA as sequencing template. Profiled with immunoSEQ multiplex PCR; TCRdb holds only in-frame clones, not every one. This sample carries 200,000 to 250,000 clones, less than 45% of them seen once, and the ten largest clones take about 2.4%. Study-level results: In scalp, tofacitinib significantly decreased clonality and expanded CD8+ clones among the top 100.

The treatment here: oral pan-JAK inhibitor, 5-10 mg twice daily. Collected material from alopecia areata patients comprised lesional scalp punch biopsies and peripheral blood. This clone came up once. Its antigen is currently unknown. The clonotype originates from a human donor with alopecia areata. The specimen was CD4+ T cells sorted from blood, collected at approximately week 37, from a patient treated with tofacitinib.

The CDR3 sequence: CATSREGEALFF. The DNA for the CDR3 is TGTGCCACCAGCAGAGAGGGTGAAGCTCTGTTTTTT. The V gene is TRBV15, the J gene TRBJ1-4, with D uncertain. Germline values: CDR1 LNHNV, CDR2 YYDKDF (reference sequence). This CDR3 is built from 12 residues. Trimming shortened V by 0 bases and J by 14 bases, and 10 bases separated the two germline ends.